This record covers a single TCR beta chain. The target antigen is unknown. Those who donated were healthy HIV-negative adults, with no recent acute infections or vaccinations reported. The donors, all of them Caucasian adults, lived in Nashville, Tennessee. Deep level was the assay's run setting. Sequenced by immunoSEQ multiplex PCR; TCRdb stores in-frame clones only, minus some. The sample lists 490,000 or so clones; about 79% were seen once. The sample comes from a study of shared clonotypes between healthy human individuals. Deletions cut 7 bases from V and 2 bases from J, with 18 bases between. CDR1 and CDR2 (germline): LNHDA, SQIVND (reference sequence). This CDR3 comprises 17 residues. Notes on the study in general: Having only a few donors restricted how much genetic and exposure-history diversity was captured.

The chain joins TRBV19 to TRBJ2-6; D gene ambiguous. Sequenced sample: PBMCs. This TCR derives from a woman in her thirties or forties in good health. Some clones in this sample may be carry-over from other donors' samples. The CDR3 here is CASTPTSRRTGANVLTF. The CDR3 region has the DNA TGTGCCAGTACCCCGACAAGCAGAAGGACTGGGGCCAACGTCCTGACTTTC.